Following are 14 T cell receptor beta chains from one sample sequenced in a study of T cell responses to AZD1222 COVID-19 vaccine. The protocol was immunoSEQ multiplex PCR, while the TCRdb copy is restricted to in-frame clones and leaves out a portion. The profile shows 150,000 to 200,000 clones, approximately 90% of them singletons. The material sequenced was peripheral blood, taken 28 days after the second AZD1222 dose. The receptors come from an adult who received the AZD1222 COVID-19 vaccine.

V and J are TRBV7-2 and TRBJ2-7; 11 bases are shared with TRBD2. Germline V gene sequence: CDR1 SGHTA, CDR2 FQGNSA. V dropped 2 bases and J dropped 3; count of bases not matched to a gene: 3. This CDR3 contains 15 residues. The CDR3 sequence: CASSLRLAGIYEQYF. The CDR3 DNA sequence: TGTGCCAGCAGCTTACGACTAGCGGGGATCTACGAGCAGTACTTC.

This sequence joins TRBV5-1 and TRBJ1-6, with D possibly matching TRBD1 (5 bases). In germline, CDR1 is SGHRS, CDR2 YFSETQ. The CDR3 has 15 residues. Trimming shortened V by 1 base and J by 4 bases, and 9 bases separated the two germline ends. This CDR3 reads CASSLSREYNSPLHF. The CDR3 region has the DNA TGCGCCAGCAGCTTGTCCAGGGAATATAATTCACCCCTCCACTTT.

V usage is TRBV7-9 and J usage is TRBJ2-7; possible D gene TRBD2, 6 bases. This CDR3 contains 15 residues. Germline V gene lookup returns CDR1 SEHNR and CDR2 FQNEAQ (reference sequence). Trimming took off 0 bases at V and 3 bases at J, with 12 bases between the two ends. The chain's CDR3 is CASSLAGGNLYEQYF. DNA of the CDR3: TGTGCCAGCAGCTTAGCGGGAGGAAACCTCTACGAGCAGTACTTC. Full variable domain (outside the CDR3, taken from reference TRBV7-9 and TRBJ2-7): DTGVSQNPRHKITKRGQNVTFRCDPISEHNRLYWYRQTLGQGPEFLTYFQNEAQLEKSRLLSDRFSAERPKGSFSTLEIQRTEQGDSAMYLCASSLAGGNLYEQYFGPGTRLTVT.

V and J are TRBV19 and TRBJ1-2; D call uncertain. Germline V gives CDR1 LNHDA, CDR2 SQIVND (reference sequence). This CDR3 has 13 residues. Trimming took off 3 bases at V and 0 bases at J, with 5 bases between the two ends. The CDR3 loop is CASSMRTNYGYTF. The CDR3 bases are TGTGCCAGTAGTATGAGGACTAACTATGGCTACACCTTC.

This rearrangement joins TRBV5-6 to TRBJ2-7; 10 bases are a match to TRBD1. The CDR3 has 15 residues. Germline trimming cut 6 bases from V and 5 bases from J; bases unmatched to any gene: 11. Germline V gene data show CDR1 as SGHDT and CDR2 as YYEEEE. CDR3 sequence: CASTPLDRGSDEQYF. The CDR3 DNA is TGTGCCAGCACCCCCCTGGACAGGGGGTCCGACGAGCAGTACTTC.

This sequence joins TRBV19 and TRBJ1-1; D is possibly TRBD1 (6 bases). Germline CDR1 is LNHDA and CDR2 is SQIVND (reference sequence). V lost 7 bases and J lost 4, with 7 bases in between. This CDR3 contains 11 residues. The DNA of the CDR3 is TGTGCCAGTACAGGGGTCACTGAAGCTTTCTTT. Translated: CASTGVTEAFF.

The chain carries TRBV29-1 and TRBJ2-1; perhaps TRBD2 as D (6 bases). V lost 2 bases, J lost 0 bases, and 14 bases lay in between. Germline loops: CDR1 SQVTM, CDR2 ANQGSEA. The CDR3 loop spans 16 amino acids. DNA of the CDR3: TGCAGCGTTGAACCGTTTAAGCGGGCCTCCTACAATGAGCAGTTCTTC. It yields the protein CSVEPFKRASYNEQFF.

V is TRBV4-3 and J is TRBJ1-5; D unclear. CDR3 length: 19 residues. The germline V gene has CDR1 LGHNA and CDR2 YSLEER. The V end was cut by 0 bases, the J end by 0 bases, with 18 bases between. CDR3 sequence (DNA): TGCGCCAGCAGCCAAGATCTCTCACCAAGAGCGTATAGCAATCAGCCCCAGCATTTT. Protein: CASSQDLSPRAYSNQPQHF.

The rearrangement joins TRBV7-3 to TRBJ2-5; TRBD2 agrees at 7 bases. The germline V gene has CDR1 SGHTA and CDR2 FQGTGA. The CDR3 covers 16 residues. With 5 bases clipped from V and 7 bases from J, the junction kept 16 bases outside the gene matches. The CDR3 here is CASSPLPGRVGATQYF. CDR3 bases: TGTGCCAGCAGCCCCCTGCCGGGGAGGGTTGGGGCGACCCAGTACTTC. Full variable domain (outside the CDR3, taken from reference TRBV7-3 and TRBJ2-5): GAGVSQTPSNKVTEKGKYVELRCDPISGHTALYWYRQSLGQGPEFLIYFQGTGAADDSGLPNDRFFAVRPEGSVSTLKIQRTERGDSAVYLCASSPLPGRVGATQYFGPGTRLLVL.

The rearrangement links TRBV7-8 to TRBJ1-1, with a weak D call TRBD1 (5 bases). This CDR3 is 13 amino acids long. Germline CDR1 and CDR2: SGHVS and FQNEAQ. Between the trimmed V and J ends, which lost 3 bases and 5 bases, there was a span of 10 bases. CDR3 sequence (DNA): TGTGCCAGCAGCTTGGGACTGGCGACTGAAGCTTTCTTT. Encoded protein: CASSLGLATEAFF.

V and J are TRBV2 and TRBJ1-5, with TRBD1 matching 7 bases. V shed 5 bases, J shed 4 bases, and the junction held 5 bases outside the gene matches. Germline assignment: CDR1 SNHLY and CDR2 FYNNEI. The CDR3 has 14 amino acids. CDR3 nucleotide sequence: TGTGCCAGCAGTCTCACAGGGGTAAATCAGCCCCAGCATTTT. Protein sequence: CASSLTGVNQPQHF.

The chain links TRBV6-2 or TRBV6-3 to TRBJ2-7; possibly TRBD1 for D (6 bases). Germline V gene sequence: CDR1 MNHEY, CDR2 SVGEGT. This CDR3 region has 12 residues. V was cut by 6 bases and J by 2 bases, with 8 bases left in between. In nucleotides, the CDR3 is TGTGCCAGCAGCGACAGGCCCTACGAGCAGTACTTC. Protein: CASSDRPYEQYF.

CDR3 DNA sequence: TGTGCCAGCAGCCAGGGAGGGCCCCTCTCTGGAAACACCATATATTTT. Translating it yields CASSQGGPLSGNTIYF. The rearrangement joins TRBV7-6 to TRBJ1-3, with D tentatively TRBD1 (5 bases). This CDR3 is built from 16 residues. Germline CDR1 and CDR2: SGHVS and FNYEAQ. V was cut by 5 bases and J by 0 bases, with 14 bases left in between.

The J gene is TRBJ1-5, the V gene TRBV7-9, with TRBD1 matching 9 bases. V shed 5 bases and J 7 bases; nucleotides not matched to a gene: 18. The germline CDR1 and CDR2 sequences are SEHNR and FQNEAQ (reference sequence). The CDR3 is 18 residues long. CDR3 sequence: CASSRTGTGFMVAQPQHF. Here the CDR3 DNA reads TGTGCCAGCAGCCGAACCGGGACAGGGTTCATGGTCGCCCAGCCCCAGCATTTT.